One sample yielded the 32 T cell receptor beta chains listed below, sequenced in a study of blood T cell repertoires in COVID-19. Clones were read by immunoSEQ multiplex PCR, and TCRdb kept only the in-frame ones, dropping some. This table has around 310,000 clones, 85% to 90% appearing once. The sequenced sample consisted of peripheral blood. Receptors were obtained from a woman between 35 and 50 years old with COVID-19, enrolled during active disease.

This clone came up once. V gene TRBV5-4 combines with J gene TRBJ2-6; no firm D call. The germline V gene encodes CDR1 SGHNT and CDR2 YYREEE (reference sequence). The CDR3 is made up of 15 amino acids. The ends were cut back, 3 bases at V and 1 base at J, with 8 bases in the middle. Here the CDR3 reads CASSSPTSGANVLTF. The CDR3 DNA is TGTGCCAGCAGCTCACCTACTTCTGGGGCCAACGTCCTGACTTTC.

This chain joins TRBV28 and TRBJ1-5; possibly TRBD1 for D (5 bases). The length of the CDR3 is 16 residues. V lost 2 bases, J lost 0 bases, and 11 bases lay in between. Germline values: CDR1 MDHEN, CDR2 SYDVKM. The CDR3 DNA sequence: TGTGCCAGCAGTTTAATCGAGGGACTTAGCAATCAGCCCCAGCATTTT. As protein: CASSLIEGLSNQPQHF.

The V gene is TRBV7-7, the J gene TRBJ2-2; 9 nucleotides line up with TRBD1. Germline V gene data show CDR1 as SSHAT and CDR2 as FNYEAQ (reference sequence). The CDR3 runs to 13 residues. CDR3 nucleotides: TGTGCTGCCGGGACAGGGATTCCCGGGGAGCTGTTTTTT. This codes for CAAGTGIPGELFF.

J is TRBJ2-7 and V is TRBV6-2 or TRBV6-3, with D maybe TRBD1 (6 bases). This CDR3 spans 18 amino acids. The V gene's germline CDR1 is MNHEY and CDR2 SVGEGT. The ends were cut back, 4 bases at V and 2 bases at J, with 24 bases in the middle. The CDR3 bases are TGTGCCAGCAGTTCGAGTACAGGGCTCTCTACTAGAACCTACGAGCAGTACTTC. Translated, it gives CASSSSTGLSTRTYEQYF.

This sequence joins TRBV7-6 and TRBJ2-7, with 8 positions matching TRBD1. This CDR3 comprises 15 residues. The ends lost 6 bases at V and 4 bases at J; junction bases unmatched: 11. Germline loops: CDR1 SGHVS, CDR2 FNYEAQ. The CDR3 sequence: CASSLTTGAAYEQYF. CDR3 bases: TGTGCCAGCAGTTTGACGACAGGGGCCGCGTACGAGCAGTACTTC. The variable domain in full, with the rest retrieved from reference TRBV7-6 and TRBJ2-7, is GAGVSQSPRYKVTKRGQDVALRCDPISGHVSLYWYRQALGQGPEFLTYFNYEAQQDKSGLPNDRFSAERPEGSISTLTIQRTEQRDSAMYRCASSLTTGAAYEQYFGPGTRLTVT.

This chain uses TRBV25-1 with TRBJ1-5; D is perhaps TRBD1 (6 bases). V gave up 4 bases and J gave up 11 bases, with 15 bases separating them. There are 13 residues in the CDR3. Germline CDR1 MGHDK, CDR2 SYGVNS. The CDR3 loop is CASSGQGTLAQHF. The CDR3 nucleotides are TGTGCCAGCAGTGGCCAAGGGACACTGGCCCAGCATTTT.

The chain employs TRBV4-3 and TRBJ2-7, with D possibly matching TRBD1 (6 bases). The V gene's germline CDR1 is LGHNA and CDR2 YSLEER. This CDR3 comprises 14 residues. V dropped 1 base and J dropped 6 bases, with 13 bases sitting between them. CDR3 sequence (DNA): TGCGCCAGCAGCCAAGTTATTAAACAGGGCGAGCAGTACTTC. It yields the protein CASSQVIKQGEQYF.

The rearrangement links TRBV10-3 to TRBJ2-3; tentatively, D is TRBD1 (6 bases). Per the germline V gene, CDR1 is ENHRY and CDR2 is SYGVKD. V was pared by 5 bases and J by 0 bases, with 15 bases between. The CDR3 sequence is 16 residues long. CDR3 DNA: TGTGCCATCAGTTCAGGGAGTAGGGGGAGCACAGATACGCAGTATTTT. The encoded protein is CAISSGSRGSTDTQYF.

V and J are TRBV30 and TRBJ2-7; no definite D call. V was pared by 2 bases and J by 2 bases, with 10 bases between. Looked up from germline, CDR1 is GTSNPN and CDR2 is SVGIG (reference sequence). The CDR3 is 13 residues long. CDR3 in amino acids: CAWSKLNPYEQYF. The CDR3, as DNA: TGTGCCTGGAGTAAACTTAACCCCTACGAGCAGTACTTC.

The V gene is TRBV30, the J gene TRBJ2-7; 9 bases are shared with TRBD1. V dropped 0 bases and J dropped 0; count of bases not matched to a gene: 15. CDR3 size: 19 residues. Germline V CDR1 and CDR2: GTSNPN, SVGIG (reference sequence). The CDR3 reads CAWSVLRDRVGLSSYEQYF. Written as DNA, the CDR3 is TGTGCCTGGAGTGTACTTAGGGACAGGGTAGGATTAAGCTCCTACGAGCAGTACTTC.

The chain is built from TRBV4-3 and TRBJ2-2; a possible D gene is TRBD1 (6 bases). Germline lookup yields CDR1 LGHNA and CDR2 YSLEER. The CDR3 runs to 17 residues. V lost 0 bases and J 5 bases, leaving 16 bases between the germline ends. The CDR3 DNA sequence: TGCGCCAGCAGCCAAGATTTGGCACAGGGCGTAACCGGGGAGCTGTTTTTT. It translates to CASSQDLAQGVTGELFF.

The chain links TRBV12-3 or TRBV12-4 to TRBJ2-7; 8 nucleotides agree with TRBD1. This CDR3 is 13 amino acids long. Losses at the gene ends were 6 bases for V and 5 bases for J; bases not matched to a gene: 6. CDR3 amino acids: CASSKTGVHEQYF. CDR3 nucleotide sequence: TGTGCCAGCAGCAAGACAGGGGTACACGAGCAGTACTTC.

This chain connects TRBV5-1 to TRBJ2-5; TRBD1 aligns across 10 bases. The junction had 10 bases not matched to a gene; V was cut back by 2 bases and J by 9 bases. Germline V CDR1 and CDR2: SGHRS, YFSETQ. The CDR3 is 15 residues long. The CDR3 region is CASSLRTGGDGAQYF. The DNA of the CDR3 is TGCGCCAGCAGCTTACGGACAGGGGGAGACGGAGCCCAGTACTTC.

The V call is TRBV9, the J call TRBJ2-1, with 14 bases matching TRBD2. Trimming cost V 3 bases and J 6 bases; bases outside gene matches: 5. Germline V gene sequence: CDR1 SGDLS, CDR2 YYNGEE. The CDR3 spans 16 residues. CDR3 residues: CASSGQGLAGVNEQFF. Here the CDR3 DNA reads TGTGCCAGCAGCGGACAGGGACTAGCGGGAGTCAATGAGCAGTTCTTC.

The chain recombines TRBV28 with TRBJ1-1; 8 nucleotides line up with TRBD1. The CDR3 runs 14 residues. Germline CDR1 MDHEN, CDR2 SYDVKM. V dropped 2 bases and J dropped 10; count of bases not matched to a gene: 9. The DNA for the CDR3 is TGTGCCAGCAGTTTAGGTGACAGGGGATTCGGAGCTTTCTTT. It translates to CASSLGDRGFGAFF.

The chain couples TRBV11-2 to TRBJ2-7, with D tentatively TRBD2 (6 bases). The V and J ends lost 5 bases and 6 bases respectively, with 20 bases between them. CDR3 length: 15 residues. The germline CDR1 and CDR2 sequences are SGHAT and FQNNGV. The CDR3 DNA reads TGTGCCAGCAGCCGTGTCGGGATCCCGGAGGGCGAGCAGTACTTC. Protein product: CASSRVGIPEGEQYF.

Concerning this clone itself: Compared with germline, one end of the junction differs, possibly owing to a read error. The chain has TRBV5-4 and TRBJ1-4; 7 bases agree with TRBD1. From germline, CDR1 is SGHNT and CDR2 YYREEE (reference sequence). CDR3 size: 14 residues. The CDR3 protein is CASRLGQRSEKLFF. The CDR3 DNA follows: TGTGCCAGCAGGTTGGGACAGAGATCTGAAAAACTGTTTTTT.

V gene TRBV15 combines with J gene TRBJ2-1; possibly TRBD1 for D (10 bases). The CDR3 is made up of 16 amino acids. The V gene's germline CDR1 is LNHNV and CDR2 YYDKDF (reference sequence). V lost 6 bases to trimming and J lost 7 bases, with 22 bases between them. The chain's CDR3 is CATRPAGGTGVNEQFF. CDR3 in DNA: TGTGCCACCAGACCGGCGGGGGGGACAGGGGTGAATGAGCAGTTCTTC.

This clone was seen a handful of times. The rearrangement uses TRBV15 and TRBJ1-1; D is uncertain. Germline V gene lookup returns CDR1 LNHNV and CDR2 YYDKDF (reference sequence). The CDR3 length is 16 residues. V gave up 3 bases and J gave up 0 bases, with 14 bases separating them. The CDR3 sequence: CATSSPEGLMNTEAFF. The CDR3 DNA sequence: TGTGCCACCAGCAGCCCCGAGGGTCTGATGAACACTGAAGCTTTCTTT.

The genes are TRBV4-2 and TRBJ1-3; 9 bases align to TRBD1. CDR3 length: 17 amino acids. The germline V gene encodes CDR1 LGHNA and CDR2 YNFKEQ. V trimming: 4 bases; J trimming: 0 bases; junction bases outside the gene matches: 7. CDR3 region: CASSPGQGQTSGNTIYF. CDR3 nucleotide sequence: TGTGCCAGCAGCCCCGGACAGGGGCAAACCTCTGGAAACACCATATATTTT.

V gene TRBV6-1 combines with J gene TRBJ1-1; 8 bases map to TRBD1. The junction had 25 bases not matched to a gene; V was cut back by 2 bases and J by 11 bases. CDR3 length equals 19 residues. Germline V gene lookup returns CDR1 MNHNS and CDR2 SASEGT. The chain's CDR3 is CASSESFNLGTGSNMVAFF. The CDR3 bases are TGTGCCAGCAGTGAATCATTCAATTTAGGGACAGGTTCGAACATGGTGGCTTTCTTT.

The chain employs TRBV5-4 and TRBJ1-4, with D possibly being TRBD1 (5 bases). From germline, CDR1 is SGHNT and CDR2 YYREEE (reference sequence). The CDR3 covers 14 residues. Between the trimmed V and J ends, which lost 4 bases and 8 bases, there was a span of 15 bases. CDR3 DNA: TGTGCCAGCAGCCGCAGGGACTTCGAAGAAAAACTGTTTTTT. Amino acids: CASSRRDFEEKLFF.

The chain employs TRBV6-5 and TRBJ1-2, with no clear D. Germline-derived CDR1 and CDR2 are MNHEY and SVGAGI. Trimming stripped 4 bases from V and 5 bases from J, with 5 bases between. CDR3 size: 11 residues. The CDR3 loop reads CASSSVYGYTF. The CDR3 DNA reads as TGTGCCAGCAGTTCCGTTTATGGCTACACCTTC.

This clone was observed a single time. This chain connects TRBV9 to TRBJ2-5; weak D call: TRBD2 (5 bases). CDR3 length equals 12 residues. Germline V CDR1 and CDR2: SGDLS, YYNGEE. V was shortened by 0 bases and J by 5 bases, with 5 bases between the two germline ends. As DNA, the CDR3 is TGTGCCAGCAGCGTAGGGGAGGAGACCCAGTACTTC. As protein: CASSVGEETQYF.

This rearrangement joins TRBV2 to TRBJ1-4, with TRBD1 matching over 10 bases. V was clipped by 5 bases and J by 6 bases; unmatched bases: 6. Germline values: CDR1 SNHLY, CDR2 FYNNEI. The CDR3 runs 15 residues. This chain's CDR3 is CASSQDRGRHEKLFF. Written as DNA, the CDR3 is TGTGCCAGCAGTCAAGACAGGGGGCGCCATGAAAAACTGTTTTTT.

The V gene is TRBV6-1, the J gene TRBJ1-6; 11 positions match TRBD1. The V gene's germline CDR1 is MNHNS and CDR2 SASEGT. The V gene end was trimmed by 3 bases and the J gene end by 9 bases; junction bases not matched to a gene: 4. This CDR3 contains 15 residues. In nucleotides, the CDR3 is TGTGCCAGCAGTGAGACCGGGACAGGGGGTTCACCCCTCCACTTT. As protein: CASSETGTGGSPLHF.

This clone was detected only a few times. The V call is TRBV7-3, the J call TRBJ2-5, with D perhaps matching TRBD2 (5 bases). The ends were cut back, 4 bases at V and 1 base at J, with 10 bases in the middle. Germline V gene data show CDR1 as SGHTA and CDR2 as FQGTGA. This CDR3 region has 14 residues. The CDR3: CASSSTGIQETQYF. CDR3 nucleotides: TGTGCCAGCAGCTCAACCGGGATCCAAGAGACCCAGTACTTC.

The chain recombines TRBV5-4 with TRBJ1-1; D unresolved. The CDR3 is 14 residues long. Germline V gene lookup returns CDR1 SGHNT and CDR2 YYREEE (reference sequence). V lost 4 bases and J lost 1, with 11 bases in between. CDR3 residues: CASSETTGNTEAFF. The CDR3 DNA reads as TGTGCCAGCAGCGAGACTACCGGGAACACTGAAGCTTTCTTT.

The V call is TRBV15, the J call TRBJ1-1; no clear D. Looked up from germline, CDR1 is LNHNV and CDR2 is YYDKDF (reference sequence). Deletions cut 1 base from V and 0 bases from J, with 6 bases between. This CDR3 has 14 residues. The chain's CDR3 is CATSRGGLNTEAFF. The CDR3 nucleotides read TGTGCCACCAGCAGAGGAGGGCTGAACACTGAAGCTTTCTTT.

CDR3 nucleotide sequence: TGTGCCAGTAGTATCGGAACAGGGGGTGAAAAACTGTTTTTT. Residues: CASSIGTGGEKLFF. The chain is built from TRBV19 and TRBJ1-4, with TRBD1 matching 8 bases. After removal of 3 bases from V and 7 bases from J, the junction contained 4 bases not matched to a gene. The CDR3 spans 14 residues. The germline CDR1 and CDR2 sequences are LNHDA and SQIVND (reference sequence).

Of note for this clone: This sample also contains other DNA sequences that code for the same CDR3. The chain carries TRBV6-2 or TRBV6-3 and TRBJ1-1; D uncertain. Trimming took 2 bases from V and 4 from J, leaving 8 bases between them. CDR3 length: 13 residues. Germline values: CDR1 MNHEY, CDR2 SVGEGT. The CDR3 DNA reads as TGTGCCAGCAGTTACGGGCAGTTCACTGAAGCTTTCTTT. Protein sequence: CASSYGQFTEAFF.

This sequence joins TRBV18 and TRBJ2-5, with D possibly being TRBD1 (5 bases). Trimming took 4 bases from V and 0 from J, leaving 12 bases between them. This CDR3 has 15 amino acids. Germline values: CDR1 KGHSH, CDR2 LQKENI. DNA of the CDR3: TGTGCCAGCTCACAGAGCCCAGGGAACCAAGAGACCCAGTACTTC. It specifies CASSQSPGNQETQYF.